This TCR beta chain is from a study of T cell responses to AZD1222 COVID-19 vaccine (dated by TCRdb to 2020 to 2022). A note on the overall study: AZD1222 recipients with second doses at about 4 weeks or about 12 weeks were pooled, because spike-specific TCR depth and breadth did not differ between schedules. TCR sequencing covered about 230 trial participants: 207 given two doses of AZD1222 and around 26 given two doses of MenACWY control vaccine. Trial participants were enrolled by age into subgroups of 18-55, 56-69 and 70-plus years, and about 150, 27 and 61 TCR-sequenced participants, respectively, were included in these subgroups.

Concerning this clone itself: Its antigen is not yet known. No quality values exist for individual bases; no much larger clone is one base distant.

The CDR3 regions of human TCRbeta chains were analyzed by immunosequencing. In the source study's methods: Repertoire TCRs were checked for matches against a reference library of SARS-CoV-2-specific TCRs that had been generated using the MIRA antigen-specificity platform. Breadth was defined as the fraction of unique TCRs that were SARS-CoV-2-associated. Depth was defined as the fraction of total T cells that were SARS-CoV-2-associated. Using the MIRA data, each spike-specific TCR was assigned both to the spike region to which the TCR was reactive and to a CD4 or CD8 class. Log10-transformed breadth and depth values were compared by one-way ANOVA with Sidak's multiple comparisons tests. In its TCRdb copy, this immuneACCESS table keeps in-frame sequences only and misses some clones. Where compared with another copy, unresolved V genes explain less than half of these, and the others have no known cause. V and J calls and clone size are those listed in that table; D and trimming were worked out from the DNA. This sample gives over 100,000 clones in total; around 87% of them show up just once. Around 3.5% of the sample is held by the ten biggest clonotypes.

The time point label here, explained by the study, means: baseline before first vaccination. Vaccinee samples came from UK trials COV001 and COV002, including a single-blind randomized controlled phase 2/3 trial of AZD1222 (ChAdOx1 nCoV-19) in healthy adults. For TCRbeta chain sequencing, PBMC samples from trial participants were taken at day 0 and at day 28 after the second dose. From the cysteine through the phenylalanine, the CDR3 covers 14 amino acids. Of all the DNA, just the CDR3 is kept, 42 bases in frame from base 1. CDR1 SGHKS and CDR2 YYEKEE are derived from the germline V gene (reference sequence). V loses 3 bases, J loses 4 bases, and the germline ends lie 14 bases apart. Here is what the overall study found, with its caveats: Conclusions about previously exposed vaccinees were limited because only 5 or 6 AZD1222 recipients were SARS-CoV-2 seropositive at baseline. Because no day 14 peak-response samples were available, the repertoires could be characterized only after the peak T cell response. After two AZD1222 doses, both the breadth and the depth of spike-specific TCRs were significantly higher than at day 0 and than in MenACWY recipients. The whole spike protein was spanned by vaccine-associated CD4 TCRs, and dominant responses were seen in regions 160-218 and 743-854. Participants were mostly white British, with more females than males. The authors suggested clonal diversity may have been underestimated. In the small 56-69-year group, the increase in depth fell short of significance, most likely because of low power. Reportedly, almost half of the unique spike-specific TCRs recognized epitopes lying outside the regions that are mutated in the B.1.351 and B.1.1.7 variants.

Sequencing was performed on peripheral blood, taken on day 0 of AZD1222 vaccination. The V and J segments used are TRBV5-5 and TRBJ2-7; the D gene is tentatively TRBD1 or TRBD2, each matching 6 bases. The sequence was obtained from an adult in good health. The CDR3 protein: CASSWGAGKYEQYF. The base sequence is TGTGCCAGCAGCTGGGGGGCAGGGAAGTACGAGCAGTACTTC.